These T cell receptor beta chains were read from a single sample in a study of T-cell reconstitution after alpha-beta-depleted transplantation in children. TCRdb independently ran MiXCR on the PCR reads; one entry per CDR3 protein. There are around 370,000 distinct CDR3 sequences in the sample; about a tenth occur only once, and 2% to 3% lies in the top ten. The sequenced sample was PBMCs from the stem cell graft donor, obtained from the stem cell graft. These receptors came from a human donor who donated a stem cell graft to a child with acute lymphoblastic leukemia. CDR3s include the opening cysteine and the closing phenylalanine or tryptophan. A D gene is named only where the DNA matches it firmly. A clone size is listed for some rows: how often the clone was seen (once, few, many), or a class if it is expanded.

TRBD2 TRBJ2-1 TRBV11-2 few TGTGCCAGCAGCTCCATACCTAGCGGGATTTCCTACAATGAGCAGTTCTTC CASSSIPSGISYNEQFF
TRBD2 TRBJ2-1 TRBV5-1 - TGCGCCAGCAGATCCAGCGGGGTAGGTGAGCAGTTCTTC CASRSSGVGEQFF
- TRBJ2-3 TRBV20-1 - TGCAGTGCTAGAGACCTAGGGACGGGCGCAGATACGCAGTATTTT CSARDLGTGADTQYF
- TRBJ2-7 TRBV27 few TGTGCCAGCGCCAGGACGGGTACCTACGAGCAGTACTTC CASARTGTYEQYF
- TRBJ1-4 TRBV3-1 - TGTGCCAGCAGCCAAGTAGCGCAGTTTGCAACTAATGAAAAACTGTTTTTT CASSQVAQFATNEKLFF
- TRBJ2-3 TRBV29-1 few TGCAGCGTTCGTAACCTACCGCACACAGATACGCAGTATTTT CSVRNLPHTDTQYF
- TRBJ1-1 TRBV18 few TGTGCCAGCTCACCAAAACCTGTCTCGGGGGCCGGTGGCACTGAAGCTTTCTTT CASSPKPVSGAGGTEAFF
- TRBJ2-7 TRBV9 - TGTGCCAGCAGCGTAGAGGGGGGCTCCTACGAGCAGTACTTC CASSVEGGSYEQYF
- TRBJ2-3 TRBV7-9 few TGTGCCAGCAAAGGGTCCGGCCAGCCTAGCACAGATACGCAGTATTTT CASKGSGQPSTDTQYF
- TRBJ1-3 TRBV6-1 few TGTGCCAGCATGAGAGGGACTGTTGGAAACACCATATATTTT CASMRGTVGNTIYF
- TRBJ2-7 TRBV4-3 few TGCGCCAGCAGCTCGAATCCCTCCTACGAGCAGTACTTC CASSSNPSYEQYF
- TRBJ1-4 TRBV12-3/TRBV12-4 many TGTGCCAGCAGTTTAGCGACGGCTGCAACTAATGAAAAACTGTTTTTT CASSLATAATNEKLFF
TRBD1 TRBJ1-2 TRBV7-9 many TGTGCCAGCAGCTCCGTTTCGGGGACAGGGGCGGGCTATGGCTACACCTTC CASSSVSGTGAGYGYTF
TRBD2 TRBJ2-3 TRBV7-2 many TGCGCCAGCAGCTTGGTAGCGGGAAGCACAGATACGCAGTATTTT CASSLVAGSTDTQYF
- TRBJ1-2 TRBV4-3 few TGCGCCAGCAGCCAGCGCGGCTCCTCGGGCTATGGCTACACCTTC CASSQRGSSGYGYTF
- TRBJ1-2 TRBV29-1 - TGCAGCGTTGACTTCCGGACAGCCTATGGCTACACCTTC CSVDFRTAYGYTF
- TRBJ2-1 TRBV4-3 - TGCGCCAGCAGCCAAGATCCTGGGGGAACCAATGAGCAGTTCTTC CASSQDPGGTNEQFF
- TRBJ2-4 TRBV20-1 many TGCAGTGCTTCTCGGACCCAAGGGGGGGACATTCAGTACTTC CSASRTQGGDIQYF
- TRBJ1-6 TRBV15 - TGTGCCACCAGCAGATACGGGGGTAATTCACCCCTCCACTTT CATSRYGGNSPLHF
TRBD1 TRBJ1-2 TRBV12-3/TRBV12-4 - TGTGCCAGCAGTTCCGGGACAGGGGCCCCCTATGGCTACACCTTC CASSSGTGAPYGYTF
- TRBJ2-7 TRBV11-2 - TGTGCCAGCAGCTTAGCACTATCCATCTACGAGCAGTACTTC CASSLALSIYEQYF
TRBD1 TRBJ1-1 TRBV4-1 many TGCGCCAGCAGCCAAGAGGGACAGAGAAGGGATGAAGCTTTCTTT CASSQEGQRRDEAFF
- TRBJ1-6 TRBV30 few TGTGCCTGGAGTCGGGTCCTCCTTGAGTCACCCCTCCACTTT CAWSRVLLESPLHF